The present T cell receptor beta chain was sequenced within a study of CD8 T cells in ankylosing spondylitis. In this sample, this clonotype turned up a few times. The antigen remains undetermined. Overall study findings and caveats: In ankylosing spondylitis patients, matched synovial fluid reportedly showed significant enrichment of disease-linked clones. Certain motif variants had earlier been reported in reactive arthritis synovial fluid and blood.

TCRdb reprocessed the 5' RACE reads via MiXCR and lists one record per CDR3 protein. This table holds some 70,000 distinct CDR3 sequences, under 5.5% found once. Trimming removed 3 bases from V and 0 bases from J, with 18 bases in between. The CDR3 spans 18 residues. The sample was blood, either unsorted or a sorted T cell fraction (not recorded which). This chain joins TRBV12-3 or TRBV12-4 and TRBJ1-3; maybe TRBD1 (5 bases). The receptor was derived from a male donor with ankylosing spondylitis or in good health (not recorded which). The DNA for the CDR3 is TGTGCCAGCAGTTTCGGTATGGGGCAGCCCGGCTCTGGAAACACCATATATTTT. It is translated as CASSFGMGQPGSGNTIYF.